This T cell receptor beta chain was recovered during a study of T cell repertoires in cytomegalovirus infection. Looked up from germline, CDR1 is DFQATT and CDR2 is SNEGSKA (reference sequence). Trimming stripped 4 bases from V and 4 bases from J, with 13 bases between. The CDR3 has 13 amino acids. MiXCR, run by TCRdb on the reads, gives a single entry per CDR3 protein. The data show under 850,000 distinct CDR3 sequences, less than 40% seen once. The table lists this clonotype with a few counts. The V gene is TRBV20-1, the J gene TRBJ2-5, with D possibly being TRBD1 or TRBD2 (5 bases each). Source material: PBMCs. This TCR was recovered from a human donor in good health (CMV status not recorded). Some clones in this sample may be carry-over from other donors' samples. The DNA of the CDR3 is TGCAGTGCTACCACAGGACTTTTAGAGACCCAGTACTTC. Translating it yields CSATTGLLETQYF.